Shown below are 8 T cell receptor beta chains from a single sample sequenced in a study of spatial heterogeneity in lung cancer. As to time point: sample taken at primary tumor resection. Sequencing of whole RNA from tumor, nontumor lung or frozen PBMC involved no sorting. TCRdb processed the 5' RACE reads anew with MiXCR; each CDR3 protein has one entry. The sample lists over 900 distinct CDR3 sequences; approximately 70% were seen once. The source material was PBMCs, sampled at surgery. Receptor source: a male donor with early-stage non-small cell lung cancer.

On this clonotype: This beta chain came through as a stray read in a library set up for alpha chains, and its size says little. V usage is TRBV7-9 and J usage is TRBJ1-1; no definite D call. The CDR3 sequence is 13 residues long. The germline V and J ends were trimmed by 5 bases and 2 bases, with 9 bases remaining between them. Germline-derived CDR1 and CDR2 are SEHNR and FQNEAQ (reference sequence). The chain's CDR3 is CASSRNKNTEAFF. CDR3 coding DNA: TGTGCCAGCAGCCGTAATAAAAACACTGAAGCTTTCTTT.

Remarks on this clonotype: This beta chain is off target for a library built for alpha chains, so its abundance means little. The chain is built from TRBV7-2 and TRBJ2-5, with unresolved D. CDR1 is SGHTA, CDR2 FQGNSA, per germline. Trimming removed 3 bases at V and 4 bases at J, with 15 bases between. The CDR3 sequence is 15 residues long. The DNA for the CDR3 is TGTGCCAGCAGCTTTCAGGCAGGAGAACGAGAGACCCAGTACTTC. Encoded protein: CASSFQAGERETQYF. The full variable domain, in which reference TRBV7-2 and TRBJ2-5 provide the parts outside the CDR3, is GAGVSQSPSNKVTEKGKDVELRCDPISGHTALYWYRQSLGQGLEFLIYFQGNSAPDKSGLPSDRFSAERTGGSVSTLTIQRTQQEDSAVYLCASSFQAGERETQYFGPGTRLLVL.

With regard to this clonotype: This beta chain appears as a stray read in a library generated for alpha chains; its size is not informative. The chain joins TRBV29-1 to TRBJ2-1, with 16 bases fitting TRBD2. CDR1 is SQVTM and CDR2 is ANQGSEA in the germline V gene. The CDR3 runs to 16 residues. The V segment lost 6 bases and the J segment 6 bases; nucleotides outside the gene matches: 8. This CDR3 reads CSVAGLAGGPGNEQFF. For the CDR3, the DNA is TGCAGCGTAGCGGGACTAGCGGGAGGGCCAGGCAATGAGCAGTTCTTC.

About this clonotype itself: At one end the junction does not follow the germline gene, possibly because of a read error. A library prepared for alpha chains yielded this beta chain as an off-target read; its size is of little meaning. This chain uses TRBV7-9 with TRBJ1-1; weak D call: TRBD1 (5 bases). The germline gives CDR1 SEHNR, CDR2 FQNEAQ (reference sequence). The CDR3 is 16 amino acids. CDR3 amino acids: CASTLGRDLMNTEAFF. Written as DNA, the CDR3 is TGTGCCAGCACCTTAGGACGGGACCTCATGAACACTGAAGCTTTCTTT.

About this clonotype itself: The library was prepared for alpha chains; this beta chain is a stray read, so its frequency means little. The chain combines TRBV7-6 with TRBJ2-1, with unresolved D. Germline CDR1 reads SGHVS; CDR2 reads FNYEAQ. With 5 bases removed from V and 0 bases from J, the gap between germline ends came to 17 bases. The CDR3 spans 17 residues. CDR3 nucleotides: TGTGCCAGCAGCCCGTATTCGACAATCAGCTCCTACAATGAGCAGTTCTTC. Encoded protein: CASSPYSTISSYNEQFF.

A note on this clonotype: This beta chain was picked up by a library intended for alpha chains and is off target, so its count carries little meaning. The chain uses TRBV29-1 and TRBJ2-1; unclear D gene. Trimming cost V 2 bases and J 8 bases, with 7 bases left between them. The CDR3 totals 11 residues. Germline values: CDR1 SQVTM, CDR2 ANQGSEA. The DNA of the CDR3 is TGCAGCGTTGAATGGGGTGATGAGCAGTTCTTC. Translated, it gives CSVEWGDEQFF.

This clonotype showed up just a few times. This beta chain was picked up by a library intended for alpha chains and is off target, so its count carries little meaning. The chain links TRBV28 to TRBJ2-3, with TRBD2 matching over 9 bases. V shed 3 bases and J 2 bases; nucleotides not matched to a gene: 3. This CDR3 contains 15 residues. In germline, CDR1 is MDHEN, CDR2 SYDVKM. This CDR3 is CASSLTSGTTDTQYF. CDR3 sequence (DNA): TGTGCCAGCAGTTTGACTAGCGGAACCACAGATACGCAGTATTTT.

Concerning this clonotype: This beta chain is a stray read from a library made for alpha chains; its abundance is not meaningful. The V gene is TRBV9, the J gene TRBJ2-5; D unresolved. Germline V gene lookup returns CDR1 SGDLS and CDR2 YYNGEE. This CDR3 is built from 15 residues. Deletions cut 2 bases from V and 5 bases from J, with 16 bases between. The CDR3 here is CASSVRLGDRETQYF. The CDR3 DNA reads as TGTGCCAGCAGCGTCCGCCTTGGTGATAGGGAGACCCAGTACTTC.